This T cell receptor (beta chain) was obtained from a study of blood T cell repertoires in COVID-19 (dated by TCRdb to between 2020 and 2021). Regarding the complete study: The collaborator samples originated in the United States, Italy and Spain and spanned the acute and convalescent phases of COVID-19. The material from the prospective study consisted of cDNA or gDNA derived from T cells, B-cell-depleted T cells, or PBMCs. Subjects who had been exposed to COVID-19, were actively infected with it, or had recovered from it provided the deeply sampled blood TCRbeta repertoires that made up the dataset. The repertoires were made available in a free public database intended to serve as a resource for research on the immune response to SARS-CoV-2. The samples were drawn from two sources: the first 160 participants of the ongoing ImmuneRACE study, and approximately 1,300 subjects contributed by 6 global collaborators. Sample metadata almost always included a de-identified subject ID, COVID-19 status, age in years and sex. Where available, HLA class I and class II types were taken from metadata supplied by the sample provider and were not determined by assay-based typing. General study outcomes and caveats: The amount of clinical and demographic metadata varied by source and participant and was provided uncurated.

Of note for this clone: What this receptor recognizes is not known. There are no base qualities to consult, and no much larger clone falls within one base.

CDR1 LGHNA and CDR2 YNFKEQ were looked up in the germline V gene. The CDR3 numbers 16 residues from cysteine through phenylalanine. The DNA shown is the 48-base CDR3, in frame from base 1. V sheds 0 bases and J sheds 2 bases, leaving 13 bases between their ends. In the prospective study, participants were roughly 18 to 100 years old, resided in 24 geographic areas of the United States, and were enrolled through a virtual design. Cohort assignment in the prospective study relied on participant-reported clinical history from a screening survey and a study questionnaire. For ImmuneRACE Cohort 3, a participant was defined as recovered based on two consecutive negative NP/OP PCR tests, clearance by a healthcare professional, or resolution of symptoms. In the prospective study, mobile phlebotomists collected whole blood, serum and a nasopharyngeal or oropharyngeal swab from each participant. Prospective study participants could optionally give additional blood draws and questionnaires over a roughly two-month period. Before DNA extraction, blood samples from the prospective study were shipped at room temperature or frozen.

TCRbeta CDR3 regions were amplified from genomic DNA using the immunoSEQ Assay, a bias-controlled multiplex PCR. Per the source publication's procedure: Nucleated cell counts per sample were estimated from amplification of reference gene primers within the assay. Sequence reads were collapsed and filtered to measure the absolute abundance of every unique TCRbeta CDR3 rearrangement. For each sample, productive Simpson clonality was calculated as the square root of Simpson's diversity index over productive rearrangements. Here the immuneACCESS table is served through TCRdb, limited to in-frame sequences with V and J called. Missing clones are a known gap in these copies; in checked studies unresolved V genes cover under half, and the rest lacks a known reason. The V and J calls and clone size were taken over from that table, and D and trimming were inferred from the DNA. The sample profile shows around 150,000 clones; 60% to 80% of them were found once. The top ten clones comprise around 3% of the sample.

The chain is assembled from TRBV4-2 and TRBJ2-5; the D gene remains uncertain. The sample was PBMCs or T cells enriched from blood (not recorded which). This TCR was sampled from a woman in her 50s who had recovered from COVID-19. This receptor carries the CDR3 CASSQENSLNQETQYF. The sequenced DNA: TGTGCCAGCAGCCAAGAGAACTCCTTAAATCAAGAGACCCAGTACTTC.